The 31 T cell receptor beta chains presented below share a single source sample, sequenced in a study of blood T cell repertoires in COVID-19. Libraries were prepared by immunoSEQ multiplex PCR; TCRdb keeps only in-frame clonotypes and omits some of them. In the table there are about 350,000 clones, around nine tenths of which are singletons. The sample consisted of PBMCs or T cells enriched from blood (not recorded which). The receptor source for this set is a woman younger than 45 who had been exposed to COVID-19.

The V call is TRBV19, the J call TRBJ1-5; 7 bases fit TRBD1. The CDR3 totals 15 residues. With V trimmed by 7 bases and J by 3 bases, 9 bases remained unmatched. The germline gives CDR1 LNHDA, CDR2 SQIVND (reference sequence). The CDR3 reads CASIERQGINQPQHF. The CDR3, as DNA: TGTGCCAGTATCGAGCGACAGGGCATCAATCAGCCCCAGCATTTT. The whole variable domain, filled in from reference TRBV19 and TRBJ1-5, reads DGGITQSPKYLFRKEGQNVTLSCEQNLNHDAMYWYRQDPGQGLRLIYYSQIVNDFQKGDIAEGYSVSREKKESFPLTVTSAQKNPTAFYLCASIERQGINQPQHFGDGTRLSIL.

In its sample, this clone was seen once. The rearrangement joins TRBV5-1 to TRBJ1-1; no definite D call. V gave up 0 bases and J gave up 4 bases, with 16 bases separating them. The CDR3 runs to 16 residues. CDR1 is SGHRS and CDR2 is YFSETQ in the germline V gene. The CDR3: CASSLAESIGSTEAFF. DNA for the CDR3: TGCGCCAGCAGCTTGGCCGAGAGCATCGGGAGCACTGAAGCTTTCTTT.

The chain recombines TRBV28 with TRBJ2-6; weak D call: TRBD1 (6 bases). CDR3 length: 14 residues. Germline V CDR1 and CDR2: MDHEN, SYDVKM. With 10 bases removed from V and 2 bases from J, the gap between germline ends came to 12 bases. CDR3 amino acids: CATHEGAGANVLTF. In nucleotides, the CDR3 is TGTGCCACCCATGAGGGGGCTGGGGCCAACGTCCTGACTTTC.

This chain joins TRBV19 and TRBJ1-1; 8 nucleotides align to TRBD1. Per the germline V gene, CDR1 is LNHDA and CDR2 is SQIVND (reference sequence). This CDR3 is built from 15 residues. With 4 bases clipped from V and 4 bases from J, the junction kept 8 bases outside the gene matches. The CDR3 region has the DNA TGTGCCAGTAGTACACCCACAGGGGGTGGCACTGAAGCTTTCTTT. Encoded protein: CASSTPTGGGTEAFF.

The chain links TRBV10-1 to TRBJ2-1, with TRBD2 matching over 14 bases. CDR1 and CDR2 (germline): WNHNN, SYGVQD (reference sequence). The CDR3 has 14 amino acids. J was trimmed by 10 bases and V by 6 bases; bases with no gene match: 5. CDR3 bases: TGCGCCAGCAGCCCGGGACTAGCGGGAGACGAGCAGTTCTTC. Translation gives CASSPGLAGDEQFF.

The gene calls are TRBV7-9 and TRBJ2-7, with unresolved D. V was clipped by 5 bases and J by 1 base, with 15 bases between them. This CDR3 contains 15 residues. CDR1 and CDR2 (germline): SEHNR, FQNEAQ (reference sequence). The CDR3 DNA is TGTGCCAGCAGCCCCAGGAACGCAGCTTCCTACGAGCAGTACTTC. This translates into CASSPRNAASYEQYF.

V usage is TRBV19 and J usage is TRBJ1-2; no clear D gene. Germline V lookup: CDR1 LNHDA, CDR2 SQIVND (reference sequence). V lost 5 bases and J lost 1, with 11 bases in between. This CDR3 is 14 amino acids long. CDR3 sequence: CASSGPNNNYGYTF. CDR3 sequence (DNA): TGTGCCAGTAGTGGGCCGAATAATAACTATGGCTACACCTTC.

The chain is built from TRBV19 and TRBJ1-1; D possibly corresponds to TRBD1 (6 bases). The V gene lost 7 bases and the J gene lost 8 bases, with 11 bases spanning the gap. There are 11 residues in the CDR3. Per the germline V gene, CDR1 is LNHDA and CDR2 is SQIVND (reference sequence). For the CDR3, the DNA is TGTGCCAGTAAAGACAGGCGAGAAGCTTTCTTT. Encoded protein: CASKDRREAFF.

In DNA, the CDR3 is TGTGCCAGCTCACCTCAATTAGGGACAGGTCCCTTTGGTACTGAAGCTTTCTTT. The encoded protein is CASSPQLGTGPFGTEAFF. The V and J genes are TRBV18 and TRBJ1-1; 8 bases are shared with TRBD1. The CDR3 runs 18 residues. Germline V gene data show CDR1 as KGHSH and CDR2 as LQKENI. V shed 3 bases and J 5 bases; nucleotides not matched to a gene: 17.

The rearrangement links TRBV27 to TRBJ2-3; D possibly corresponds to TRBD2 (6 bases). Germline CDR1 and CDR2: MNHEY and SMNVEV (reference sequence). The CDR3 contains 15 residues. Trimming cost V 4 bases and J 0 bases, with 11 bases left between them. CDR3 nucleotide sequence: TGTGCCAGCAGTTACTTAGCGGATAGCACAGATACGCAGTATTTT. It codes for CASSYLADSTDTQYF.

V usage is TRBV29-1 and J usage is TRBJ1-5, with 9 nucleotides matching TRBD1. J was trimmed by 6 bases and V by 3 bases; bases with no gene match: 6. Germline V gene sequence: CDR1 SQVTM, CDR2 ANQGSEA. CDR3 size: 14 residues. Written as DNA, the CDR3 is TGCAGCGTTGAGCTACAGGGGGCCGGTCAGCCCCAGCATTTT. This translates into CSVELQGAGQPQHF.

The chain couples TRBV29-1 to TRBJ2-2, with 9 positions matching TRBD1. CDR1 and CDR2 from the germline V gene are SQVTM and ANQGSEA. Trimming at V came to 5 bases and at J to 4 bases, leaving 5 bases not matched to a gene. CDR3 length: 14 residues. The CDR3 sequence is CSVTHRGPTGELFF. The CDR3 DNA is TGCAGCGTTACCCACAGGGGGCCCACCGGGGAGCTGTTTTTT.

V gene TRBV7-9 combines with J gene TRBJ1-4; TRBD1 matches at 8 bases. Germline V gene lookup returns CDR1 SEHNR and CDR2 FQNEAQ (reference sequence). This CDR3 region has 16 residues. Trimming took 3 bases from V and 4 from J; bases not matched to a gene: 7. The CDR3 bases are TGTGCCAGCAGCTTTTCCCGAACAGGGGGTAATGAAAAACTGTTTTTT. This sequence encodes CASSFSRTGGNEKLFF.

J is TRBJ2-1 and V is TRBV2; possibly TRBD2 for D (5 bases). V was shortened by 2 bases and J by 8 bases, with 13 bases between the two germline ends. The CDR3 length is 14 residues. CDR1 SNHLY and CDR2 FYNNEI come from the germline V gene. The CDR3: CASSENLSADEQFF. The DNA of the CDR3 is TGTGCCAGCAGTGAAAACTTATCAGCGGATGAGCAGTTCTTC.

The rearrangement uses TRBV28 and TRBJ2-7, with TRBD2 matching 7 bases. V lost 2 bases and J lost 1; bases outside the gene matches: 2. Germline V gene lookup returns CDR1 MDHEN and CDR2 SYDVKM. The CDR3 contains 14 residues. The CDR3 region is CASSLGGRSYEQYF. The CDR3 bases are TGTGCCAGCAGTTTAGGCGGGAGATCCTACGAGCAGTACTTC.

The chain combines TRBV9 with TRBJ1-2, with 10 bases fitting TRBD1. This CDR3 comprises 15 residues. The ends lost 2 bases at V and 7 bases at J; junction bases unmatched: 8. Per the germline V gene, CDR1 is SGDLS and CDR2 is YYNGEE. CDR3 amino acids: CASSVAGQGLGGYTF. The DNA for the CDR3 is TGTGCCAGCAGCGTGGCGGGACAGGGGTTGGGTGGCTACACCTTC.

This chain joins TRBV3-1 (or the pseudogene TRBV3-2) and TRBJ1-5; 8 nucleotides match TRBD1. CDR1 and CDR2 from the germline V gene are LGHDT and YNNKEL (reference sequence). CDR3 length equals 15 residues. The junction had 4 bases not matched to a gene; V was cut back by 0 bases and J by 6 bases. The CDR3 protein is CASSQDRGRVQPQHF. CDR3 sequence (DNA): TGTGCCAGCAGCCAAGACAGGGGGCGCGTTCAGCCCCAGCATTTT.

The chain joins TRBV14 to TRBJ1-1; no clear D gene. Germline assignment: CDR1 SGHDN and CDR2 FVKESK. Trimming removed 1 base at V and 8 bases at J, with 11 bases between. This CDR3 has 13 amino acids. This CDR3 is CASSQVFPGEAFF. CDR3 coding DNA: TGTGCCAGCAGCCAAGTTTTTCCAGGAGAAGCTTTCTTT.

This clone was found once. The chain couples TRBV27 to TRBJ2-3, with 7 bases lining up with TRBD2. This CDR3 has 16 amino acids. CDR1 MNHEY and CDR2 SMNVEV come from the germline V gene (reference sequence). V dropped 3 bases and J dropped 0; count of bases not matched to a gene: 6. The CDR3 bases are TGTGCCAGCAGTTTCTTAACTAGCGCTAGCACAGATACGCAGTATTTT. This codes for CASSFLTSASTDTQYF.

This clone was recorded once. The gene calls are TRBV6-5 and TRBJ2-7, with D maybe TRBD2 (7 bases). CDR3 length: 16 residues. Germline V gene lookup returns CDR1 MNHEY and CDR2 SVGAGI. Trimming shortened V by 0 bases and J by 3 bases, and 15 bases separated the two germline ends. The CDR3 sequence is CASSYSGGPPGYEQYF. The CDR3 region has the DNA TGTGCCAGCAGTTACTCGGGGGGGCCCCCGGGCTACGAGCAGTACTTC.

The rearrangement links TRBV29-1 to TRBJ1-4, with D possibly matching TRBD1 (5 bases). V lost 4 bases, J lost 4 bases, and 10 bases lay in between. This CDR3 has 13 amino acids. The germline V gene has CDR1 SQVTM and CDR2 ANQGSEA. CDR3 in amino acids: CSVGGRLNEKLFF. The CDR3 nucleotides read TGCAGCGTTGGGGGCAGGCTTAATGAAAAACTGTTTTTT.

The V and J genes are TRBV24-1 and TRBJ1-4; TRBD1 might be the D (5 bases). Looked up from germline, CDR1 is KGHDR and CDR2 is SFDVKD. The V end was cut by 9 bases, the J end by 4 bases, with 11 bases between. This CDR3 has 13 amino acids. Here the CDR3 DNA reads TGTGCCACCCAGGACACTAATAATGAAAAACTGTTTTTT. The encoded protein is CATQDTNNEKLFF.

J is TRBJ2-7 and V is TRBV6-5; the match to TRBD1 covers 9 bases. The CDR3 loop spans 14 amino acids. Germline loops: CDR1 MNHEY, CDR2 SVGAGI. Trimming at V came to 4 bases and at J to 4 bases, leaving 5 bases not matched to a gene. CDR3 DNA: TGTGCCAGCAGTTCCGGACAGGGGCCTTACGAGCAGTACTTC. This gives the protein CASSSGQGPYEQYF.

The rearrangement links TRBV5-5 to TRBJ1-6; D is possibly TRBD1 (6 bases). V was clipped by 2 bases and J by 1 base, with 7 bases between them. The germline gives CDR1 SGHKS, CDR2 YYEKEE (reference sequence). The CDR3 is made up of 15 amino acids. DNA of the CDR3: TGTGCCAGCAGCTTAGGGGGTTCCTATAATTCACCCCTCCACTTT. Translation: CASSLGGSYNSPLHF.

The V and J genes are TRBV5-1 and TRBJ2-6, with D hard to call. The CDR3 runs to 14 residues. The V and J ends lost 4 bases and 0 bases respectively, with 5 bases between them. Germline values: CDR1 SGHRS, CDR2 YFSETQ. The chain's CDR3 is CASSPSSGANVLTF. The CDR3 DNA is TGCGCCAGCAGCCCCAGCTCTGGGGCCAACGTCCTGACTTTC.

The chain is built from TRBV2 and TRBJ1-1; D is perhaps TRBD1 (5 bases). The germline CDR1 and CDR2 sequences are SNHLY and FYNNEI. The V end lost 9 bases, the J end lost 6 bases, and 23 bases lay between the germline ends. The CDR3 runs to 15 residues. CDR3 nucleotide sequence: TGTGCCAGTAAATTTATCTGGGGGGGTAACGCTGAAGCTTTCTTT. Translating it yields CASKFIWGGNAEAFF.

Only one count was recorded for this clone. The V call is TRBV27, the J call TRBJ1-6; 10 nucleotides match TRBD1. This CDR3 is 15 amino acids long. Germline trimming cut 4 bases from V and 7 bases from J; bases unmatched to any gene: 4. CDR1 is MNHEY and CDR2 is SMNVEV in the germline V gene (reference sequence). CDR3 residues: CASSSRTGGNSPLHF. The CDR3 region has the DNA TGTGCCAGCAGTTCCCGGACAGGGGGGAATTCACCCCTCCACTTT.

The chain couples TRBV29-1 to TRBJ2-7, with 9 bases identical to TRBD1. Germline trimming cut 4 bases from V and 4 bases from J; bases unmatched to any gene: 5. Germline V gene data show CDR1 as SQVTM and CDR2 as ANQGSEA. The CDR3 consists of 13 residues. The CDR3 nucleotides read TGCAGCGTTGGGGGACAGGGTGCTTACGAGCAGTACTTC. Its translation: CSVGGQGAYEQYF.

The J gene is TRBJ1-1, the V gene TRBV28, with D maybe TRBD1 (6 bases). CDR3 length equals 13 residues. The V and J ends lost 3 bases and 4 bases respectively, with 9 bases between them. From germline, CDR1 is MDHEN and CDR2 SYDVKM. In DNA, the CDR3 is TGTGCCAGCAGTTTGTGGGGGCCCACTGAAGCTTTCTTT. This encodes CASSLWGPTEAFF.

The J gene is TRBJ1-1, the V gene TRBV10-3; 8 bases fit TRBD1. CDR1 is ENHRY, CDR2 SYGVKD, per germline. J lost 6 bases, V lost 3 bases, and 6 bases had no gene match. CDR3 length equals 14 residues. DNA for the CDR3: TGTGCCATCAGTGATTCAGACAGGGGAGCTGAAGCTTTCTTT. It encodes CAISDSDRGAEAFF.

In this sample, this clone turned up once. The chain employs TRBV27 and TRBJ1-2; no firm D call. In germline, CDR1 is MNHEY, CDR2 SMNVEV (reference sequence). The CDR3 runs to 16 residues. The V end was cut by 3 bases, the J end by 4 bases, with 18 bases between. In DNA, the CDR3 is TGTGCCAGCAGTTTGACACCCGACCGCGCCATCTATGGCTACACCTTC. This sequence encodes CASSLTPDRAIYGYTF.